Below are 9 T cell receptor beta chains sequenced from a single sample in a study of cytomegalovirus exposure and HLA in healthy donors. Primers included in the PCR were 60 Vbeta and 13 Jbeta primers. The repertoire was sequenced with immunoSEQ multiplex PCR; TCRdb's copy has only in-frame clones and lacks some. The sample consists of approximately 200,000 clones, 60% to 85% of them appearing once. Input material: PBMCs. These TCRs come from a girl aged 5-17 years in good health and CMV-seropositive.

The chain links TRBV30 to TRBJ1-6; 7 bases are a match to TRBD1. This CDR3 has 18 amino acids. Germline V CDR1 and CDR2: GTSNPN, SVGIG (reference sequence). The junction had 10 bases not matched to a gene; V was cut back by 2 bases and J by 0 bases. CDR3: CAWSLGSQGGSYNSPLHF. DNA for the CDR3: TGTGCCTGGAGTCTAGGTTCGCAGGGGGGCTCCTATAATTCACCCCTCCACTTT.

The chain uses TRBV5-1 and TRBJ1-1, with D unresolved. V was trimmed by 2 bases and J by 2 bases, leaving 7 bases between them. The CDR3 is 13 amino acids. Germline CDR1 is SGHRS and CDR2 is YFSETQ. Here the CDR3 DNA reads TGCGCCAGCAGCTTAAGAGTAAACACTGAAGCTTTCTTT. This encodes CASSLRVNTEAFF.

The rearrangement links TRBV14 to TRBJ1-1; D call uncertain. CDR1 and CDR2 (germline): SGHDN, FVKESK. The CDR3 spans 13 residues. The germline V and J ends were trimmed by 4 bases and 6 bases, with 12 bases remaining between them. CDR3 protein: CASSPSPGAEAFF. CDR3 DNA: TGTGCCAGCAGCCCCAGTCCCGGGGCTGAAGCTTTCTTT.

DNA of the CDR3: TGTGCCAGCAGCGCGGACAGGGTCACCTACGAGCAGTACTTC. Translation gives CASSADRVTYEQYF. The chain combines TRBV5-6 with TRBJ2-7; TRBD1 agrees at 8 bases. The CDR3 covers 14 residues. The germline V gene has CDR1 SGHDT and CDR2 YYEEEE. V lost 4 bases and J lost 2; bases outside the gene matches: 5.

The V gene is TRBV7-8, the J gene TRBJ2-6; 11 bases match TRBD2. Per germline, CDR1 SGHVS and CDR2 FQNEAQ. The CDR3 has 20 residues. With 5 bases clipped from V and 2 bases from J, the junction kept 14 bases outside the gene matches. CDR3 sequence: CASSRGLAGLALAGANVLTF. CDR3 in DNA: TGTGCCAGCAGCCGAGGACTAGCGGGCCTTGCTCTCGCTGGGGCCAACGTCCTGACTTTC.

CDR3 sequence: CAWSLSGAGELFF. The CDR3 bases are TGTGCCTGGAGCCTCTCAGGGGCCGGGGAGCTGTTTTTT. The chain couples TRBV30 to TRBJ2-2; D possibly corresponds to TRBD1 (6 bases). This CDR3 spans 13 amino acids. V shed 3 bases and J shed 6 bases, with 11 bases lying between them. The germline V gene encodes CDR1 GTSNPN and CDR2 SVGIG (reference sequence).

A note on this clone: This specimen includes other DNA sequences encoding the same CDR3. CDR3 in DNA: TGTGCCAGCAGTTTGGGGCGATCCACTGAAGCTTTCTTT. Protein: CASSLGRSTEAFF. V gene TRBV27 combines with J gene TRBJ1-1; D perhaps matches TRBD1 (5 bases). The V and J ends lost 3 bases and 4 bases respectively, with 9 bases between them. Germline CDR1 reads MNHEY; CDR2 reads SMNVEV (reference sequence). CDR3 size: 13 residues.

The V call is TRBV9, the J call TRBJ2-5; 12 bases fit TRBD2. The V segment lost 3 bases and the J segment 5 bases; nucleotides outside the gene matches: 8. There are 16 residues in the CDR3. CDR1 is SGDLS and CDR2 is YYNGEE in the germline V gene. The CDR3 reads CASSASGGAIGETQYF. As DNA, the CDR3 is TGTGCCAGCAGCGCTAGCGGGGGGGCCATTGGGGAGACCCAGTACTTC. Full variable domain (rest looked up from reference TRBV9 and TRBJ2-5): DSGVTQTPKHLITATGQRVTLRCSPRSGDLSVYWYQQSLDQGLQFLIQYYNGEERAKGNILERFSAQQFPDLHSELNLSSLELGDSALYFCASSASGGAIGETQYFGPGTRLLVL.

In DNA form, the CDR3 reads TGTGCCAGCACAAGGACGGGAGATAATCAGCCCCAGCATTTT. Translation gives CASTRTGDNQPQHF. This chain uses TRBV18 with TRBJ1-5, with D uncertain. Germline V lookup: CDR1 KGHSH, CDR2 LQKENI. The germline V and J ends were trimmed by 8 bases and 4 bases, with 15 bases remaining between them. The CDR3 covers 14 residues.